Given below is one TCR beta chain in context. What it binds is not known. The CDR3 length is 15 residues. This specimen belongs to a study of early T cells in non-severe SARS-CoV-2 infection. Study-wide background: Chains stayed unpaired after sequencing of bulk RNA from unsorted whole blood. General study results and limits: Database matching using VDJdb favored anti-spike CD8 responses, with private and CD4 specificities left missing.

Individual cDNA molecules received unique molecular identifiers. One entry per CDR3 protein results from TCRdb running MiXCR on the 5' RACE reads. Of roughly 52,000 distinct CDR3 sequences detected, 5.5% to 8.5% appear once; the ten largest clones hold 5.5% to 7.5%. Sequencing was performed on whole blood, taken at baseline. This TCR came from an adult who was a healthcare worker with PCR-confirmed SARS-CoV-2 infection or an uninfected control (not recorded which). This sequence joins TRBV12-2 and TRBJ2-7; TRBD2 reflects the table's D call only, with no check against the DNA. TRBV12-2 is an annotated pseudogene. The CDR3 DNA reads TGTGCAAGTCGCTTAGATTTTAAGCGGGCCTACGAGCAGTACTTC. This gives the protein CASRLDFKRAYEQYF.